The sequence of this T cell receptor (beta chain) was determined in a study of T cells after yellow fever vaccination. The CDR3 is made up of 19 amino acids. V lost 4 bases and J lost 4; bases outside the gene matches: 16. CDR1 and CDR2 from the germline V gene are SEHNR and FQNEAQ (reference sequence). This clonotype appeared a few times. TCRdb independently ran MiXCR on the 5' RACE reads; one entry per CDR3 protein. The sample consists of 200,000 to 250,000 distinct CDR3 sequences, approximately 3.3% of them appearing once. The genes are TRBV7-9 and TRBJ1-1; 12 bases are shared with TRBD1. The specimen comprised CD4+ T cells sorted from PBMCs, sampled 10 days after the yellow fever booster vaccination. The sequence derives from a man younger than 30 who received the YFV17D yellow fever vaccine. The CDR3: CASSSKWGTGGKPSTEAFF. CDR3 coding DNA: TGTGCCAGCAGCTCAAAATGGGGGACAGGGGGCAAACCATCCACTGAAGCTTTCTTT.